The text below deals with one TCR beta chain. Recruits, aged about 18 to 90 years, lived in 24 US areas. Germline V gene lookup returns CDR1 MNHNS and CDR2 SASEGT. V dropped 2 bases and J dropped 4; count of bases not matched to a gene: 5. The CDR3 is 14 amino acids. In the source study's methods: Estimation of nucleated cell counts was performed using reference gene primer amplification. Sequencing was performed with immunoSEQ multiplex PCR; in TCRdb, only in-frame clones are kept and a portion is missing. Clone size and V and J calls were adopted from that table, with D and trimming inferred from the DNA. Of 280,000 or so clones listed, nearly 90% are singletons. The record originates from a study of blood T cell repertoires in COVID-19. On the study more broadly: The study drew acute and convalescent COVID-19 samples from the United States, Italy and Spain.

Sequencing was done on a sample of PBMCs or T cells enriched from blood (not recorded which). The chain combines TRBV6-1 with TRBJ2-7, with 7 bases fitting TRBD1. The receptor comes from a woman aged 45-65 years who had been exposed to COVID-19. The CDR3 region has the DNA TGTGCCAGCAGTGAAAGGGGGACAGCTTACGAGCAGTACTTC. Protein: CASSERGTAYEQYF.